The 21 T cell receptor beta chains listed next were all sequenced from one sample in a study of T cells in women clearing cervical HPV infection. Using immunoSEQ multiplex PCR, the repertoire was profiled, and TCRdb retains in-frame clones only, with some absent. Across about 21,000 clones, the top ten clones capture 5% to 7% of the sample. Sequenced: blood buffy coat. These receptors were obtained from a woman aged 18 to 69 with a cervical HPV16 infection that either progressed to CIN3+ or cleared (not recorded which).

Details on this clone: The read stops 3 residues short of the end of the CDR3; the missing end is completed from the germline J gene. The V call is TRBV27, the J call TRBJ2-3, with D possibly matching TRBD2 (5 bases). V shed 2 bases and J shed 3 bases, with 6 bases lying between them. The CDR3 extends over 13 amino acids. Germline V lookup: CDR1 MNHEY, CDR2 SMNVEV (reference sequence). The CDR3 DNA, read in part, is TGTGCCAGCAGTTTACTAGCAACAGATACG. Its protein product is CASSLLATDT. The complete CDR3 sequence is CASSLLATDTQYF.

Comments on this clone: Coverage ceases 3 residues before the CDR3 finishes, and the germline J gene fills in the end. This chain links TRBV20-1 with TRBJ2-1; D remains unclear. Trimming shortened V by 6 bases and J by 1 base, and 16 bases separated the two germline ends. From germline, CDR1 is DFQATT and CDR2 SNEGSKA (reference sequence). The CDR3 is 15 residues long. This CDR3 is CSAALTTGSYNEQFF. CDR3 bases read: TGCAGTGCCGCCCTAACTACCGGGTCCTACAATGAG.

Of note for this clone: The sequence runs out 3 residues before the end of the CDR3; the remainder is reconstructed from the germline J gene. The chain couples TRBV19 to TRBJ1-2; 9 nucleotides align to TRBD1. This CDR3 spans 13 amino acids. Germline loops: CDR1 LNHDA, CDR2 SQIVND (reference sequence). The covered CDR3 bases are TGTGCCAGTAGTACCCGGGACAGGGACGAC. Protein product: CASSTRDRDD. The whole CDR3 reads CASSTRDRDDYTF.

About this clone itself: With the read ending 3 residues before the CDR3 end, the germline J gene is used to fill in that end. The rearrangement joins TRBV19 to TRBJ1-5; the match to TRBD1 covers 8 bases. The CDR3 consists of 14 residues. The trim removed 5 bases at V and 3 bases at J, leaving 3 bases unmatched. Germline V lookup: CDR1 LNHDA, CDR2 SQIVND (reference sequence). CDR3 protein: CASSWTGFNQPQHF. Incomplete CDR3 DNA: TGTGCCAGTAGTTGGACAGGGTTCAATCAGCCC.

About this clone: The CDR3 end is not reached by the read, which stops 3 residues before it; the germline J gene fills it in. The rearrangement uses TRBV19 and TRBJ2-1; 8 positions agree with TRBD2. Trimming removed 6 bases from V and 7 bases from J; junction bases left unmatched: 5. Germline values: CDR1 LNHDA, CDR2 SQIVND (reference sequence). The CDR3 length is 13 residues. CDR3 bases read: TGTGCCAGTAGGCCCAGCGGGAGTAATGAG. Its protein is CASRPSGSNE. The entire CDR3 is CASRPSGSNEQFF.

Turning to this clone: Read coverage stops 3 residues before the CDR3 terminus; the germline J gene supplies the remainder. The chain links TRBV6-1 to TRBJ2-7; 8 positions match TRBD1. Looked up from germline, CDR1 is MNHNS and CDR2 is SASEGT. This CDR3 is built from 14 residues. Trimming took 4 bases from V and 1 from J; bases not matched to a gene: 3. CDR3 bases read: TGTGCCAGCAGTGTAAGGACAGGGTCCTACGAG. Translation: CASSVRTGSYE. The whole CDR3 is CASSVRTGSYEQYF.

In the case of this clone: The read ends 3 residues early relative to the CDR3; the germline J gene fills the gap. The gene calls are TRBV12-3 or TRBV12-4 and TRBJ1-4; D gene ambiguous. This CDR3 spans 16 amino acids. V was cut by 5 bases and J by 10 bases, with 23 bases left in between. This chain's CDR3 is CASSQRMVNAIGKLFF. The CDR3 DNA, read in part, is TGTGCCAGCAGTCAACGTATGGTGAACGCGATCGGAAAA.

About this clone itself: The observed sequence ends 3 residues before the CDR3 terminus, with the missing tail filled in from the germline J gene. V usage is TRBV4-1 and J usage is TRBJ2-7, with D possibly matching TRBD2 (7 bases). V lost 4 bases and J 1 base, leaving 14 bases between the germline ends. The length of the CDR3 is 15 residues. The germline V gene has CDR1 MGHRA and CDR2 YSYEKL. The sequenced CDR3 bases are TGCGCCAGCAGCCCTACGGGGGGCGAATCCTACGAG. It specifies CASSPTGGESYE. The entire CDR3 protein is CASSPTGGESYEQYF.

A note on this clone: The CDR3 extends 3 residues past the end of the read, so its final part is completed from the germline J gene. This chain links TRBV2 with TRBJ1-5, with 7 nucleotides matching TRBD1. With V trimmed by 8 bases and J by 8 bases, 12 bases remained unmatched. The CDR3 is 14 amino acids. CDR1 SNHLY and CDR2 FYNNEI come from the germline V gene. The CDR3: CASQGPGQLEPQHF. The sequenced CDR3 bases are TGTGCCAGCCAAGGTCCGGGACAGCTAGAGCCC.

CDR3 amino acids: CASSPLAGANEQFF. The covered CDR3 bases are TGTGCCAGCAGCCCACTAGCGGGAGCCAATGAG. This rearrangement joins TRBV5-4 to TRBJ2-1; 11 bases match TRBD2. The read finishes 3 residues shy of the CDR3 end, and the germline J gene is used to complete it. The V gene end was trimmed by 4 bases and the J gene end by 6 bases; junction bases not matched to a gene: 3. Germline V gene data show CDR1 as SGHNT and CDR2 as YYREEE (reference sequence). The CDR3 loop spans 14 amino acids.

Concerning this clone itself: Read data end 3 residues before the CDR3 end; the end is taken from the germline J gene. The rearrangement joins TRBV14 to TRBJ2-7, with TRBD2 matching over 16 bases. The length of the CDR3 is 18 residues. J gave up 2 bases and V 6 bases, and 10 bases lay outside the gene matches. In germline, CDR1 is SGHDN, CDR2 FVKESK. The DNA read from the CDR3 is TGTGCCAGCAGTCGTATACCGGGACTAGCGGGAGGGCCCTACGAG. Translating it yields CASSRIPGLAGGPYE. The whole CDR3 reads CASSRIPGLAGGPYEQYF.

For this clone: The read finishes 3 residues shy of the CDR3 end, and the germline J gene is used to complete it. The genes are TRBV11-2 and TRBJ1-6; TRBD1 matches 7 bases. Trimming took 1 base from V and 9 from J; bases not matched to a gene: 6. CDR1 and CDR2 (germline): SGHAT, FQNNGV. The CDR3 loop spans 15 amino acids. The DNA read from the CDR3 is TGTGCCAGCAGCTTAGGTAGACAGGGCATTTCACCC. Translated: CASSLGRQGISP. The whole CDR3 is CASSLGRQGISPLHF.

Notes on this clone: Read sequence stops 3 residues before the CDR3 end, and the germline J gene provides the missing end. The chain has TRBV20-1 and TRBJ2-7, with 7 nucleotides matching TRBD2. From germline, CDR1 is DFQATT and CDR2 SNEGSKA (reference sequence). There are 14 residues in the CDR3. V lost 3 bases, J lost 2 bases, and 7 bases stayed unmatched. The CDR3 DNA, read in part, is TGCAGTGCTAGTTCCAGCGGGGCTACCTACGAG. Protein product: CSASSSGATYE. The whole CDR3 region reads CSASSSGATYEQYF.

Comments on this clone: The read terminates 3 residues before the CDR3 end, so the remaining end is supplied by the germline J gene. The chain uses TRBV5-1 and TRBJ1-6, with 9 bases identical to TRBD1. Germline CDR1 and CDR2: SGHRS and YFSETQ. The ends lost 4 bases at V and 9 bases at J; junction bases unmatched: 8. The CDR3 is 15 residues long. The CDR3 here is CASSASQGASSPLHF. Partial CDR3 DNA: TGCGCCAGCAGCGCTTCACAGGGGGCTAGTTCACCC.

On this clone itself: The CDR3 end is not reached by the read, which stops 3 residues before it; the germline J gene fills it in. The chain combines TRBV20-1 with TRBJ2-7; perhaps TRBD2 as D (5 bases). V dropped 5 bases and J dropped 0 bases, with 14 bases sitting between them. This CDR3 has 14 amino acids. CDR1 is DFQATT and CDR2 is SNEGSKA in the germline V gene (reference sequence). Incomplete CDR3 DNA: TGCAGTGCTGCCCGGACTGAGAGCTCCTACGAG. Translation gives CSAARTESSYE. The entire CDR3 sequence reads CSAARTESSYEQYF.

Comments on this clone: Sequencing ends 3 residues short of the CDR3 end; the germline J gene provides the rest. The chain has TRBV4-1 and TRBJ2-1; tentatively, D is TRBD1 (5 bases). CDR3 length: 15 residues. Trimming removed 1 base at V and 4 bases at J, with 11 bases between. Germline V gene sequence: CDR1 MGHRA, CDR2 YSYEKL. The CDR3 loop reads CASSQVSRAYNEQFF. CDR3 DNA, as far as it was read: TGCGCCAGCAGCCAAGTTTCCAGGGCGTACAATGAG.

Of note for this clone: The CDR3 end lies 3 residues beyond the end of the read and is filled in from the germline J gene. The V gene is TRBV19, the J gene TRBJ2-5; 8 bases are a match to TRBD1. The CDR3 runs to 15 residues. Germline trimming cut 4 bases from V and 5 bases from J; bases unmatched to any gene: 9. The germline gives CDR1 LNHDA, CDR2 SQIVND (reference sequence). Partial CDR3 DNA: TGTGCCAGTAGTACCGGACAGGGTAATAGGGAGACC. Translation: CASSTGQGNRET. The complete CDR3 reads CASSTGQGNRETQYF.

With regard to this clone: The CDR3 end is not reached by the read, which stops 3 residues before it; the germline J gene fills it in. J is TRBJ1-2 and V is TRBV2, with a possible D match to TRBD1 (6 bases). Germline V gene sequence: CDR1 SNHLY, CDR2 FYNNEI. The CDR3 has 13 residues. Between the trimmed V and J ends, which lost 4 bases and 6 bases, there was a span of 12 bases. CDR3 protein: CASSAEQGHGYTF. The sequenced part of the CDR3 DNA is TGTGCCAGCAGTGCAGAACAGGGCCATGGC.

A note on this clone: Read sequence stops 3 residues before the CDR3 end, and the germline J gene provides the missing end. The chain employs TRBV7-2 and TRBJ1-6; a weak D match, TRBD1 (6 bases). The germline CDR1 and CDR2 sequences are SGHTA and FQGNSA. The CDR3 has 14 residues. V was clipped by 1 base and J by 11 bases, with 12 bases between them. The CDR3 sequence: CASSLGAAGAPLHF. The DNA read from the CDR3 is TGTGCCAGCAGCTTAGGGGCTGCAGGGGCACCC.

As to this clone: The missing CDR3 end, 3 residues past where the read stops, is filled in from the germline J gene. The chain couples TRBV4-2 to TRBJ2-3; 12 positions match TRBD2. The CDR3 loop spans 15 amino acids. Germline assignment: CDR1 LGHNA and CDR2 YNFKEQ. Germline trimming cut 5 bases from V and 4 bases from J; bases unmatched to any gene: 4. The covered CDR3 bases are TGTGCCAGCAGCGACAGACTAGCGGGAGCAGATACG. Translation gives CASSDRLAGADT. The CDR3, in full, reads CASSDRLAGADTQYF.

CDR3 bases read: TGTGCCAGTAGTATGCAGGGGGCTAAGCCC. This codes for CASSMQGAKP. From start to end, the CDR3 is CASSMQGAKPQHF. The chain uses TRBV19 and TRBJ1-5; 8 nucleotides match TRBD1. The read finishes 3 residues shy of the CDR3 end, and the germline J gene is used to complete it. In germline, CDR1 is LNHDA, CDR2 SQIVND (reference sequence). With 3 bases clipped from V and 8 bases from J, the junction kept 3 bases outside the gene matches. The CDR3 is 13 residues long. Full variable domain (remainder filled in from reference TRBV19 and TRBJ1-5): DGGITQSPKYLFRKEGQNVTLSCEQNLNHDAMYWYRQDPGQGLRLIYYSQIVNDFQKGDIAEGYSVSREKKESFPLTVTSAQKNPTAFYLCASSMQGAKPQHFGDGTRLSIL.